The T cell receptor (beta chain) under discussion was sequenced for a study of blood T cell repertoires in COVID-19 (dated by TCRdb to 2018 to 2020). Study-level background: Samples covering the acute and convalescent phases of COVID-19 were provided by collaborators in the United States, Italy and Spain. The samples were drawn from two sources: the first 160 participants of the ongoing ImmuneRACE study, and fewer than 1,500 subjects contributed by 6 global collaborators. Where HLA class I and class II types were available, the types were taken from metadata supplied by the sample provider, not from assay-based typing. The repertoires were released in a freely available public database meant as a resource for research on the immune response to SARS-CoV-2. The prospective study material was composed of cDNA or gDNA derived from T cells, B-cell-depleted T cells, or PBMCs. Deeply sampled blood TCRbeta repertoires from subjects exposed to, actively infected with, or recovered from COVID-19 were included in the dataset. A de-identified subject ID, COVID-19 status, age in years and sex were almost always included in the sample metadata.

This clone was observed once. Its recognized antigen is unknown. The record has no base qualities; no much larger clone is one base away. The immunoSEQ Assay, a bias-controlled multiplex PCR, was used to amplify TCRbeta CDR3 regions from genomic DNA. Turning to the authors' computational methods: Nucleated cell counts per sample were estimated from amplification of reference gene primers within the assay. Sequence reads were collapsed and filtered to measure the absolute abundance of every unique TCRbeta CDR3 rearrangement. For each sample, productive Simpson clonality was calculated as the square root of Simpson's diversity index over productive rearrangements. Held by TCRdb, this immuneACCESS table contains in-frame sequences only and omits some clones. Under half of the omission traces to an unresolved V gene where checked; the cause of the rest is unknown. For V, J and clone size, that table is used; D and trimming come from the DNA. Here the sample has roughly 80,000 clones; roughly four fifths occur a single time. Approximately 12% of the sample belongs to the ten largest clones.

The study at large found these results: The amount of clinical and demographic metadata varied by source and participant and was provided uncurated.

The V and J ends are trimmed by 4 bases and 7 bases, leaving 14 bases between them. Counted from cysteine to phenylalanine, this CDR3 has 13 amino acids. This entry keeps only the CDR3 DNA: 39 bases, framed from base 1. The germline V gene sets CDR1 to SQVTM and CDR2 to ANQGSEA. Collaborating institutions collected whole blood in K2EDTA tubes following their own protocols. For TCRbeta analysis, collaborators shipped samples as frozen whole blood, isolated PBMCs, or DNA extracted from either of those sample types. Sequencing input: peripheral blood. This sequence uses TRBV29-1 and TRBJ1-5; tentative D gene TRBD1, with 6 bases matching. This sequence originates from an elderly man with acute or convalescent COVID-19. The CDR3 protein: CSVGGGGGQPQHF. The base sequence is TGCAGCGTTGGAGGGGGGGGAGGGCAGCCCCAGCATTTT.